Shown below are 27 T cell receptor beta chains from a single sample sequenced in a study of regulatory T cells in long-lasting Graves disease. Time point here: persistent/refractory GD, antithyroid drugs over 5 years with positive TRAb. PBMCs were the source of the RNA used for TCR sequencing. The TCR beta library used iRepertoire HTBI primers with Arm-PCR amplification of CDR3. TCRdb used MiXCR to reprocess the multiplex PCR reads, holding one entry per CDR3 protein. The sample has a few hundred thousand distinct CDR3 sequences; approximately 25% are singletons. Sequences were derived from peripheral blood mononuclear cells (PBMCs), sampled when the disease was refractory, from a patient treated with antithyroid drugs. The receptors stem from a woman in her forties with Graves disease.

This clonotype was seen only a few times. The gene calls are TRBV3-1 and TRBJ1-1; D is uncertain. Trimming stripped 0 bases from V and 1 base from J, with 9 bases between. Germline loops: CDR1 LGHDT, CDR2 YNNKEL (reference sequence). The CDR3 contains 15 residues. CDR3 protein: CASSQDTPANTEAFF. As DNA, the CDR3 is TGTGCCAGCAGCCAAGATACGCCGGCGAACACTGAAGCTTTCTTT.

The CDR3 here is CASSTLAGGTYNEQFF. The CDR3 DNA reads as TGTGCCAGCAGCACGTTAGCGGGAGGTACCTACAATGAGCAGTTCTTC. The chain combines TRBV11-2 with TRBJ2-1; 10 nucleotides line up with TRBD2. Trimming removed 5 bases from V and 2 bases from J; junction bases left unmatched: 6. The CDR3 is 16 residues long. In germline, CDR1 is SGHAT, CDR2 FQNNGV.

This clonotype was seen at least ten times. The chain links TRBV20-1 to TRBJ2-5, with unresolved D. The ends were cut back, 6 bases at V and 2 bases at J, with 7 bases in the middle. The germline V gene has CDR1 DFQATT and CDR2 SNEGSKA (reference sequence). The CDR3 spans 11 residues. The CDR3: CSAFRQETQYF. The CDR3 region has the DNA TGCAGTGCCTTTCGGCAAGAGACCCAGTACTTC.

The V and J genes are TRBV19 and TRBJ2-4; D is perhaps TRBD2 (5 bases). The V and J ends lost 4 bases and 6 bases respectively, with 13 bases between them. CDR1 and CDR2 from the germline V gene are LNHDA and SQIVND (reference sequence). The CDR3 has 14 residues. The CDR3 is CASSKGSGLNIQYF. DNA for the CDR3: TGTGCCAGTAGTAAAGGGAGCGGCCTAAACATTCAGTACTTC. The full variable domain, completed using reference TRBV19 and TRBJ2-4, is DGGITQSPKYLFRKEGQNVTLSCEQNLNHDAMYWYRQDPGQGLRLIYYSQIVNDFQKGDIAEGYSVSREKKESFPLTVTSAQKNPTAFYLCASSKGSGLNIQYFGAGTRLSVL.

This clonotype showed up just a few times. The gene calls are TRBV12-3 or TRBV12-4 and TRBJ1-1; TRBD1 is a possible D gene (5 bases). The CDR3 has 14 residues. Trimming cost V 6 bases and J 2 bases, with 13 bases left between them. CDR3 in amino acids: CASRPTVLNTEAFF. The CDR3 nucleotides read TGTGCCAGCAGACCGACAGTCTTAAACACTGAAGCTTTCTTT.

This clonotype was detected a few times. The chain combines TRBV12-3 or TRBV12-4 with TRBJ2-1, with 7 nucleotides matching TRBD2. The CDR3 runs to 15 residues. V was clipped by 6 bases and J by 8 bases; unmatched bases: 13. The CDR3: CASRARGSGTDEQFF. In DNA form, the CDR3 reads TGTGCCAGCAGGGCCCGCGGGAGTGGGACCGATGAGCAGTTCTTC.

This clonotype was seen a single time. The V gene is TRBV5-1, the J gene TRBJ2-6; D ambiguous. There are 16 residues in the CDR3. V gave up 4 bases and J gave up 7 bases, with 18 bases separating them. Germline V gene lookup returns CDR1 SGHRS and CDR2 YFSETQ. CDR3 in amino acids: CASSTRPNSEANVLTF. The CDR3 DNA is TGCGCCAGCAGCACAAGACCCAACAGTGAAGCCAACGTCCTGACTTTC.

This clonotype has only a few counts. The gene calls are TRBV5-1 and TRBJ1-2; D remains unclear. Germline V gene lookup returns CDR1 SGHRS and CDR2 YFSETQ. The CDR3 contains 16 residues. V was trimmed by 9 bases and J by 4 bases, leaving 25 bases between them. CDR3 sequence reads: CATSPRPTEPGYGYTF. Written as DNA, the CDR3 is TGCGCCACCTCGCCGCGACCAACGGAACCCGGCTATGGCTACACCTTC.

The chain combines TRBV19 with TRBJ1-5; 8 bases are shared with TRBD1. In germline, CDR1 is LNHDA, CDR2 SQIVND (reference sequence). Germline trimming cut 7 bases from V and 6 bases from J; bases unmatched to any gene: 14. The CDR3 has 16 residues. CDR3 nucleotide sequence: TGTGCCAGTAACTATCGGGAGACAGGGGAGGGTCAGCCCCAGCATTTT. Translating it yields CASNYRETGEGQPQHF.

This clonotype came up many times. This sequence joins TRBV28 and TRBJ1-5, with D uncertain. V lost 7 bases and J lost 0, with 13 bases in between. The CDR3 totals 15 residues. Germline values: CDR1 MDHEN, CDR2 SYDVKM. The DNA of the CDR3 is TGTGCCAGCACTTTGGGCAGAACTAGCAATCAGCCCCAGCATTTT. Translating gives CASTLGRTSNQPQHF.

This clonotype has at least ten counts. The CDR3: CASSGNGAEAFF. Here the CDR3 DNA reads TGTGCCAGCAGTGGGAACGGCGCTGAAGCTTTCTTT. This chain links TRBV2 with TRBJ1-1; D remains ambiguous. Germline loops: CDR1 SNHLY, CDR2 FYNNEI. Trimming took 4 bases from V and 6 from J, leaving 9 bases between them. The CDR3 spans 12 residues. Supplemented by reference TRBV2 and TRBJ1-1, the full variable domain reads EPEVTQTPSHQVTQMGQEVILRCVPISNHLYFYWYRQILGQKVEFLVSFYNNEISEKSEIFDDQFSVERPDGSNFTLKIRSTKLEDSAMYFCASSGNGAEAFFGQGTRLTVV.

This clonotype has ten or more counts. V is TRBV25-1 and J is TRBJ2-3; 11 bases match TRBD2. With 3 bases clipped from V and 4 bases from J, the junction kept 6 bases outside the gene matches. Germline loops: CDR1 MGHDK, CDR2 SYGVNS. This CDR3 is built from 16 residues. The CDR3: CASSDSIAGGSDTQYF. The CDR3 coding sequence is TGTGCCAGCAGTGACTCAATAGCGGGAGGGTCAGATACGCAGTATTTT.

The chain has TRBV12-3 or TRBV12-4 and TRBJ1-1; D possibly corresponds to TRBD1 (5 bases). V shed 6 bases and J shed 1 base, with 15 bases lying between them. The CDR3 has 15 residues. The CDR3 here is CASSPSGQGNTEAFF. The DNA of the CDR3 is TGTGCCAGCAGCCCTTCGGGGCAGGGGAACACTGAAGCTTTCTTT.

This clonotype was picked up a small number of times. The CDR3 coding sequence is TGTGCCAGCTCACCGCAGGACAGGGAAAATGAAAAACTGTTTTTT. Translated, it gives CASSPQDRENEKLFF. V usage is TRBV18 and J usage is TRBJ1-4; the match to TRBD1 covers 8 bases. Germline V gene data show CDR1 as KGHSH and CDR2 as LQKENI. The CDR3 length is 15 residues. The junction had 5 bases not matched to a gene; V was cut back by 3 bases and J by 5 bases.

The sample holds many counts of this clonotype. This chain joins TRBV15 and TRBJ2-7; a weak D match, TRBD1 (7 bases). V was trimmed by 5 bases and J by 4 bases, leaving 15 bases between them. This CDR3 spans 14 amino acids. Germline values: CDR1 LNHNV, CDR2 YYDKDF (reference sequence). CDR3 sequence (DNA): TGTGCCACCAGCCGACCGACAGGGAGGTACGAGCAGTACTTC. Translated, it gives CATSRPTGRYEQYF.

The genes are TRBV5-1 and TRBJ1-3; D possibly corresponds to TRBD1 (6 bases). The CDR3 consists of 15 residues. Germline V gene data show CDR1 as SGHRS and CDR2 as YFSETQ. V lost 0 bases to trimming and J lost 2 bases, with 9 bases between them. The CDR3 region has the DNA TGCGCCAGCAGCTTGGAGTCAGGGGCTGGAAACACCATATATTTT. Protein: CASSLESGAGNTIYF.

This clonotype has only a few counts. The chain recombines TRBV29-1 with TRBJ2-7, with D unclear. Germline V lookup: CDR1 SQVTM, CDR2 ANQGSEA. Trimming took 5 bases from V and 3 from J, leaving 11 bases between them. This CDR3 spans 12 amino acids. The DNA of the CDR3 is TGCAGCGTTCCTGCTTACGTCTACGAGCAGTACTTC. Its translation is CSVPAYVYEQYF.

This sequence joins TRBV9 and TRBJ1-2, with a tentative D call TRBD1 (5 bases). This CDR3 comprises 14 residues. Germline-derived CDR1 and CDR2 are SGDLS and YYNGEE. Trimming removed 0 bases from V and 2 bases from J, with 8 bases in between. The CDR3 DNA sequence: TGTGCCAGCAGCGTAGGACAGTTGAACTATGGCTACACCTTC. Translation gives CASSVGQLNYGYTF.

There are many counts of this clonotype. V gene TRBV15 combines with J gene TRBJ2-5; 11 nucleotides align to TRBD2. Germline lookup yields CDR1 LNHNV and CDR2 YYDKDF (reference sequence). V gave up 10 bases and J gave up 2 bases; unmatched junction bases: 3. This CDR3 comprises 13 residues. CDR3 residues: CAITSGGQETQYF. In DNA form, the CDR3 reads TGTGCCATTACTAGCGGGGGACAAGAGACCCAGTACTTC.

This clonotype was seen at least ten times. V gene TRBV12-3 or TRBV12-4 combines with J gene TRBJ2-7; tentative D call: TRBD2 (6 bases). The CDR3 covers 13 residues. The ends were cut back, 5 bases at V and 5 bases at J, with 13 bases in the middle. The CDR3 sequence is CASSPSAGNEQYF. CDR3 DNA sequence: TGTGCCAGCAGTCCTAGTGCGGGAAACGAGCAGTACTTC.

A word on this clonotype: Because the CDR3 is missing its conserved closing phenylalanine or tryptophan, this is likely a read error. The chain has TRBV20-1 and TRBJ2-4; 7 bases are a match to TRBD1. The CDR3 runs 14 residues. After removal of 0 bases from V and 2 bases from J, the junction contained 1 base not matched to a gene. Per the germline V gene, CDR1 is DFQATT and CDR2 is SNEGSKA (reference sequence). The chain's CDR3 is CSARDRGTKNIQYL. The CDR3 DNA is TGCAGTGCTAGAGACAGGGGGACCAAAAACATTCAGTACCTC.

The chain recombines TRBV20-1 with TRBJ2-7; D is possibly TRBD1 or TRBD2 (5 bases each). The CDR3 is made up of 12 amino acids. Germline CDR1 is DFQATT and CDR2 is SNEGSKA (reference sequence). The V end was cut by 6 bases, the J end by 5 bases, with 14 bases between. CDR3 coding DNA: TGCAGTGCACCCGGGACCCAAAACGAGCAGTACTTC. As protein: CSAPGTQNEQYF.

J is TRBJ2-3 and V is TRBV7-8; TRBD2 is a possible D gene (5 bases). The V gene lost 1 base and the J gene lost 9 bases, with 8 bases spanning the gap. The germline V gene has CDR1 SGHVS and CDR2 FQNEAQ. CDR3 size: 12 residues. The CDR3 sequence is CASSLGERTQYF. The CDR3 DNA is TGTGCCAGCAGCTTAGGGGAGAGGACGCAGTATTTT.

This sequence joins TRBV11-2 and TRBJ2-7; 12 positions match TRBD2. The CDR3 loop spans 19 amino acids. V lost 0 bases and J lost 2; bases outside the gene matches: 11. From germline, CDR1 is SGHAT and CDR2 FQNNGV. The CDR3 nucleotides read TGTGCCAGCAGCTTAGAATTTAGTGGGTCTAGCGGGAGGGCCTACGAGCAGTACTTC. Protein: CASSLEFSGSSGRAYEQYF.

The table lists this clonotype with many counts. V is TRBV7-2 and J is TRBJ2-7, with D hard to call. V dropped 8 bases and J dropped 3 bases, with 20 bases sitting between them. Germline V gene data show CDR1 as SGHTA and CDR2 as FQGNSA. There are 15 residues in the CDR3. The CDR3 coding sequence is TGTGCCAGCGGACGGAGCGTGGAGCGAGTCTACGAGCAGTACTTC. Its protein product is CASGRSVERVYEQYF.

This clonotype was counted many times. The CDR3 DNA reads TGTGCCAGCACTAACGCCTACGAGCAGTACTTC. This translates into CASTNAYEQYF. The gene calls are TRBV28 and TRBJ2-7, with D hard to call. Germline values: CDR1 MDHEN, CDR2 SYDVKM. The CDR3 runs to 11 residues. The V and J ends lost 7 bases and 2 bases respectively, with 6 bases between them.

On this clonotype itself: Because the CDR3 is missing its conserved closing phenylalanine or tryptophan, this is likely a read error. The chain joins TRBV28 to TRBJ2-5, with TRBD2 identical over 16 bases. The CDR3 sequence is 17 residues long. V was pared by 4 bases and J by 7 bases, with 9 bases of the junction left unmatched. The germline CDR1 and CDR2 sequences are MDHEN and SYDVKM. This CDR3 reads CASSSGTSGRASVTQYS. The CDR3, as DNA: TGTGCCAGCAGTTCAGGGACTAGCGGGAGGGCCAGTGTGACCCAGTACTCC.